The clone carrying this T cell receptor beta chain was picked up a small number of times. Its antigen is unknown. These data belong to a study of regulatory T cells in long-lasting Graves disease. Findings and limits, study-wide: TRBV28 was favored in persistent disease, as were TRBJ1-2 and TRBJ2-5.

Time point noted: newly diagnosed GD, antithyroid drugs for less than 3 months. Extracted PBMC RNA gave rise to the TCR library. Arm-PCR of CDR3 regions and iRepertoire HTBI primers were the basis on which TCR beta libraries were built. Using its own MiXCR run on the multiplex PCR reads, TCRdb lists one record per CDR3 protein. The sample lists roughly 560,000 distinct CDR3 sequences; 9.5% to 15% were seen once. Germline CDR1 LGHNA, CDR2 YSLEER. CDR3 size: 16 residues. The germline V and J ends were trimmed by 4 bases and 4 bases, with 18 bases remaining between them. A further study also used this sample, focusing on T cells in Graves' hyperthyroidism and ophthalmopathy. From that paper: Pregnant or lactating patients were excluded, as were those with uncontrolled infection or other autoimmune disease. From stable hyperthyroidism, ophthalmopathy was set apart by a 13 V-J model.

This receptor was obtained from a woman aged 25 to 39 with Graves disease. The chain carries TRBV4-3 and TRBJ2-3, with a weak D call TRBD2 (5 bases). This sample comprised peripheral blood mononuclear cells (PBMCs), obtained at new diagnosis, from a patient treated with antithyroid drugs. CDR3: CASSLSALAGADTQYF. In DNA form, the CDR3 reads TGCGCCAGCAGCCTCTCAGCGCTAGCTGGGGCAGATACGCAGTATTTT.